This T cell receptor (beta chain) emerged from a study of blood T cell repertoires in COVID-19 (dated by TCRdb to between 2020 and 2021). Notes on the research overall: Samples covering the acute and convalescent phases of COVID-19 were provided by collaborators in the United States, Italy and Spain. The material from the prospective study consisted of cDNA or gDNA derived from T cells, B-cell-depleted T cells, or PBMCs. The dataset comprised deeply sampled blood TCRbeta repertoires from subjects exposed to, actively infected with, or recovered from COVID-19. The repertoires were made available in a free public database intended to serve as a resource for research on the immune response to SARS-CoV-2. Samples were obtained from the ongoing ImmuneRACE study (first 160 participants) and from 1,254 subjects provided by 6 global collaborators. The sample metadata nearly always contained a de-identified subject ID, COVID-19 status, age in years and sex. Where available, HLA class I and class II types were taken from metadata supplied by the sample provider and were not determined by assay-based typing. The research as a whole found: The quantity of clinical and demographic metadata differed by source and by participant and was supplied without curation.

From its cysteine to its phenylalanine, the CDR3 spans 19 amino acids. The entry retains the CDR3 DNA only, 57 bases that are in frame from base 1. CDR1 and CDR2 are drawn from the germline V gene (reference sequence): LGHDT, YNNKEL. V is cut back by 1 base and J by 4 bases, with 14 bases in the junction unmatched. TCRbeta CDR3 regions were amplified from genomic DNA by means of the immunoSEQ Assay, a bias-controlled multiplex PCR. The study's own analysis went as follows. Nucleated cell counts per sample were estimated from amplification of reference gene primers within the assay. To quantify the absolute abundance of each unique TCRbeta CDR3 rearrangement, sequence reads were collapsed and filtered. For each sample, productive Simpson clonality was calculated as the square root of Simpson's diversity index across productive rearrangements. The table was pulled from immuneACCESS by TCRdb, which kept in-frame rearrangements only. Such tables lose some clones; where checked, under half of the loss comes from unresolved V genes, and the rest has no known cause. Clone size and the V and J calls come from that table; the DNA yielded D and trimming. In this sample the table shows 140,000 or so clones, around 85% of which occur a single time. The ten largest clonotypes hold about 3.2% of the sample.

To note about this clone: Its binding antigen is unknown. Per-nucleotide qualities are absent, and no much larger clonotype sits a single base away.

Each collaborating institution followed its own protocols to collect whole blood in K2EDTA tubes. For TCRbeta analysis, collaborators shipped samples as frozen whole blood, isolated PBMCs, or DNA extracted from either of those sample types. The sequenced sample was peripheral blood. The sequence derives from a man aged 50-60 years with acute or convalescent COVID-19. The rearrangement combines TRBV3-1 (or the pseudogene TRBV3-2) with TRBJ2-1, and 9 junctional nucleotides match TRBD2. The sequenced DNA: TGTGCCAGCAGCCAAGTCGGGGGACTAGCCTTTTTGAGTTACAATGAGCAGTTCTTC. Its amino acids are CASSQVGGLAFLSYNEQFF.